One TCR beta chain is described in this entry. No antigen is known for it. No much larger clone is present one base from it, and per-base qualities are unavailable. From each donor, a single peripheral blood sample of about 120 mL on average was drawn into heparinised tubes. Using a panel that included CD45RO, CCR7, CD25, CD127, CD95 and CD27, naive, central memory, regulatory and stem cell-like memory CD4+ T cells were sorted on a BD FACSAria II. A purity above 98% was achieved for all sorted populations. PBMCs were separated immediately by Lymphoprep density gradient centrifugation and were stained directly, without being cultured. To minimize batch effects, samples were stained and sorted in pairs, one healthy donor with one patient per experiment. This entry belongs to a study of beta chain features in type 1 diabetes (dated by TCRdb to about 2018). Turning to the overall study: Mean age, gender distribution, total cell number and subset yield did not differ between patients and healthy donors. Across all samples, 107,917,701 sorted cells were examined, and cell number per subset correlated strongly with RNA yield. The study compared the TCRB repertoires of sorted circulating CD4+ T cell subsets in recently diagnosed type 1 diabetes patients with those in matched healthy donors. Regulatory and stem cell-like memory subsets were isolated from only 8 patients and about 8 healthy donors, whereas naive and central memory subsets came from all 28 donors. What the research found in general, with its limitations: Sequencing cDNA rather than genomic DNA could over-represent highly expressing activated cells, although activation and CD3 levels did not differ between groups. Patients with type 1 diabetes made fewer insertions and deleted more nucleotides at VDJ recombination sites, implying thymic rearrangement abnormalities. Shorter templates might be favored by PCR, yet because patient and control samples were amplified and corrected together, any such skew would affect both groups equally. A moderate but significant shortening of TCRB CDR3 length was observed in type 1 diabetes patients in all four CD4+ subsets. Naive, central memory and regulatory TCRB repertoires appeared more similar among patients than among healthy donors. HLA sub-analyses involved small numbers of individuals, so any influence of HLA type on TCRB rearrangement remained unresolved.

The High Capacity cDNA Reverse Transcription Kit was used to reverse transcribe all of the isolated RNA, meaning that expressed TCRB transcripts were what got sequenced. For stem cell-like memory T cell samples, survey-depth immunoSEQ sequencing was used, averaging about 930,000 total reads per sample. Sorted cells were lysed in RLT buffer, and RNA was extracted using DNase-treated RNeasy Micro or Mini kits according to cell number. To prevent cross-contamination, every cell subset was processed on its own, while patient and healthy donor samples were processed together. TCRB sequences were amplified from cDNA with the immunoSEQ multiplex PCR, producing 87-bp fragments spanning the CDR3 region. Sequencing of the amplicons was done on the Illumina HiSeq platform. As for how the authors treated the data: Synthetic template baselines were used to correct PCR bias computationally, reads within Hamming distance 2 were collapsed together, and singletons that could not be merged were discarded. By aligning reads against IMGT, V, D and J genes, CDR3 length, and insertions or deletions at six rearrangement sites were assigned. Within each subset, clonotype counts were normalized to the number of sorted cells before true diversity and Gini coefficients were calculated with the tcR R package. The overlap coefficient, calculated on TCRB nucleotide sequences, was used to measure repertoire sharing. This is the immuneACCESS table as TCRdb keeps it, with only in-frame sequences that have V and J called. A part of the clones is gone; compared with another copy, unresolved V genes explain less than half, and the rest is unexplained. That table is the source of V, J and clone size, and D and trimming were worked out from the DNA. Counted in this sample were some 99,000 clones; approximately 39% of them appeared once. The biggest ten clones account for roughly 0.064% of the sample.

The germline V gene specifies SQVTM as CDR1 and ANQGSEA as CDR2. CDR3 length: 13 amino acids, cysteine to phenylalanine. The CDR3 DNA has 39 bases and is translated from base 1. Trimming accounts for 6 bases at V and 5 bases at J, while the number of junction bases matched to no gene is 8. The sequence came from a woman under 30 in good health. Sequenced input: stem cell memory CD4+ T cells from blood. The sample's cell subset or site label, in plain terms: stem cell-like memory CD4+ T cells. The receptor chain draws on TRBV29-1 and TRBJ1-1; TRBD1 fits 8 bases in the junction. The nucleotide sequence is TGCAGCGTATTTGGACAGGGACGGACTGAAGCTTTCTTT. It translates to CSVFGQGRTEAFF.